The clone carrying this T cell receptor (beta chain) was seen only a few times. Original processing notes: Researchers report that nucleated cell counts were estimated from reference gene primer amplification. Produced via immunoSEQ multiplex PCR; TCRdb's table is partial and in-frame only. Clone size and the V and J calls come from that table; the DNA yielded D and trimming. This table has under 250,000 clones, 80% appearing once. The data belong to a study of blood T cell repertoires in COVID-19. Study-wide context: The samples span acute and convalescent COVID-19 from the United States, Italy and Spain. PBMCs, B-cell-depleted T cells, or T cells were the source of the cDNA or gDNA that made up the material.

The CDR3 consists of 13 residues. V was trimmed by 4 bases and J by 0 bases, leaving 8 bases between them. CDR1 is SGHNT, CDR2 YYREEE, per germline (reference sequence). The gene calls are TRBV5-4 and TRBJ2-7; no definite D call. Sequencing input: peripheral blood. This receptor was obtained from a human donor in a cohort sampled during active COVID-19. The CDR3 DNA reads TGTGCCAGCAGCATAGCCTCCTCCTACGAGCAGTACTTC. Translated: CASSIASSYEQYF.